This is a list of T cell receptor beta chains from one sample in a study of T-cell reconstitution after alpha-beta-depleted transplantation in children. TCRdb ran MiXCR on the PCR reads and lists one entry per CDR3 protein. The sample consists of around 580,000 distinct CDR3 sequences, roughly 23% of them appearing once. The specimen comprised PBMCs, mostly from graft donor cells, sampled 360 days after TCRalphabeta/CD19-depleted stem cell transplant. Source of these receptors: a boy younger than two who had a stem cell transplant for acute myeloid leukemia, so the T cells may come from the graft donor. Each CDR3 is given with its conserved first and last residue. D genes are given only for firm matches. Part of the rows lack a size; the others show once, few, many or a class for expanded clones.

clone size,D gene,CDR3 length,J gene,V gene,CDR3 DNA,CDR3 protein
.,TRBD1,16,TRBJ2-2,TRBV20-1,TGCAGTGCTGGCAAGGGACAGGGGGCGGTCACCGGGGAGCTGTTTTTT,CSAGKGQGAVTGELFF
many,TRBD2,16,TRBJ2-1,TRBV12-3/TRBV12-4,TGTGCCAGCACAATCGGGACTAGCGGGGGTTACAATGAGCAGTTCTTC,CASTIGTSGGYNEQFF
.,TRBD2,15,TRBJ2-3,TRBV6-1,TGTGCCAGCAGCCTCTCCGGCGGGGGGACCCATACGCAGTATTTT,CASSLSGGGTHTQYF
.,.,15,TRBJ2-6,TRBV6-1,TGTGCCAGCAGGGCCGGGACAACTGGGGCCAACGTCCTGACTTTC,CASRAGTTGANVLTF
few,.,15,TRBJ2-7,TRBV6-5,TGTGCCAGCAGTTACTCCTCGGGCACCTCCTACGAGCAGTACTTC,CASSYSSGTSYEQYF
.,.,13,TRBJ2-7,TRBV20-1,TGCAGTGCCACATTGGGAACCTCCTACGAGCAGTACTTC,CSATLGTSYEQYF
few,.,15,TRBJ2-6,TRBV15,TGTGCCACCAGCATAGGCAGTTCTGGGGCCAACGTCCTGACTTTC,CATSIGSSGANVLTF
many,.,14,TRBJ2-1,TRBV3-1,TGTGCCAGCAGCCAAGATCTATTGGGTAATGAGCAGTTCTTC,CASSQDLLGNEQFF
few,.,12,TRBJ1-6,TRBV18,TGTGCCAGTTGCAGGGGAGATTCACCCCTCCACTTT,CASCRGDSPLHF
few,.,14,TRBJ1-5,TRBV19,TGTGCCAGTAGCCAGGGCGGGAGGGGACAGCCCCAGCATTTT,CASSQGGRGQPQHF
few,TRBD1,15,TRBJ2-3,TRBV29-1,TGCAGCGTCCTCCCCCCCGGGACAGGGGTAAATACGCAGTATTTT,CSVLPPGTGVNTQYF
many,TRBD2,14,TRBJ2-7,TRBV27,TGTGCCAGCAGTTTATTTACGGGGGGAGGCGAGCAGTACTTC,CASSLFTGGGEQYF
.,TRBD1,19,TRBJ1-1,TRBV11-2,TGTGCCAGCAGCTTAGGCCGGACAGGCGTAAGTAGGCGGGTAGCTGAAGCTTTCTTT,CASSLGRTGVSRRVAEAFF
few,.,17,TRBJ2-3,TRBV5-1,TGCGCCAGCAGCTTGGTAGGATACAGGGACCTCAAAGATACGCAGTATTTT,CASSLVGYRDLKDTQYF
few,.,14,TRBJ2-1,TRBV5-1,TGCGCCAGCAGCTTGGAGCTATCCTACAATGAGCAGTTCTTC,CASSLELSYNEQFF
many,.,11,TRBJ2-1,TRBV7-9,TGTGCCAGCAGCAAACGCGATGAGCAGTTCTTC,CASSKRDEQFF
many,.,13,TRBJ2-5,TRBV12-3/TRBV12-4,TGTGCCAGCAGTTTAGCAAAGATGGAGACCCAGTACTTC,CASSLAKMETQYF
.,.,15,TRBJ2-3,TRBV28,TGTGCCAGCAGCCCCGACAAACTTATCACAGATACGCAGTATTTT,CASSPDKLITDTQYF
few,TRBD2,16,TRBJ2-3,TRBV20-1,TGCAGTGCTAGAGAGTGGACTAGCGGGCACACAGATACGCAGTATTTT,CSAREWTSGHTDTQYF
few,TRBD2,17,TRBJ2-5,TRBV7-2,TGTGCCAGCAGCTTAAACCCGGTTGGGGCGGGGGGTGAGACCCAGTACTTC,CASSLNPVGAGGETQYF
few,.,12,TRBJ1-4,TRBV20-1,TGCAGTGCTAGAGCTCCTAATGAAAAACTGTTTTTT,CSARAPNEKLFF
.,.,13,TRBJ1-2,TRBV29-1,TGCAGCGTTATCCACCCTGTGGACTATGGCTACACCTTC,CSVIHPVDYGYTF
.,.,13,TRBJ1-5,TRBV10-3,TGTGCCATCAGGGGGCTCGGCAATCAGCCCCAGCATTTT,CAIRGLGNQPQHF
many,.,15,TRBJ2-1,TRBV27,TGTGCCAGCAGTTTTGGAGGACACAGCTACAATGAGCAGTTCTTC,CASSFGGHSYNEQFF
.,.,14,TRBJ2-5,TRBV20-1,TGCAGTGCTAGAGTTTGGGGGTTCCAAGAGACCCAGTACTTC,CSARVWGFQETQYF
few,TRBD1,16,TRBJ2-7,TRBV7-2,TGTGCCAGCAGCCATTCCGGGACAGGGTTTGGGAGCGAGCAGTACTTC,CASSHSGTGFGSEQYF
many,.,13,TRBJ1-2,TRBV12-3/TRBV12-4,TGTGCCAGCAGCCCCACGGGTGCCTATGGCTACACCTTC,CASSPTGAYGYTF